Listed here are 2 T cell receptor beta chains from one sample, sequenced in a study of CD8+ T cells in alopecia areata listed by TCRdb under 2018. Library creation used the immunoSEQ multiplex PCR assay. RNA was extracted from all samples and reverse transcribed into cDNA as template for TCR sequencing. In its TCRdb copy, this immuneACCESS table keeps in-frame sequences only and misses some clones. Where compared with another copy, unresolved V genes explain less than half of these, and the others have no known cause. The sample includes a few hundred thousand clones, with around 50% observed a single time. Around 5% of the sample goes to the ten largest clones. The sample taken for sequencing was CD8+ T cells sorted from blood. These receptor sequences come from a human donor in good health.

This clone was observed a handful of times. This chain links TRBV13 with TRBJ2-5, with a tentative D call TRBD1 (5 bases). V lost 3 bases, J lost 5 bases, and 10 bases lay in between. The germline CDR1 and CDR2 sequences are PRHDT and FYEKMQ (reference sequence). This CDR3 region has 13 residues. For the CDR3, the DNA is TGTGCCAGCAGCTTGACAGTATTTGAGACCCAGTACTTC. It is translated as CASSLTVFETQYF.

The chain couples TRBV27 to TRBJ1-2, with TRBD1 matching over 7 bases. The J segment lost 3 bases and the V segment lost 5 bases, leaving 3 bases of the junction unmatched. Germline values: CDR1 MNHEY, CDR2 SMNVEV (reference sequence). This CDR3 comprises 13 residues. This CDR3 is CASSQTGHYGYTF. The CDR3 nucleotides read TGTGCCAGCAGTCAGACAGGGCACTATGGCTACACCTTC.